Listed below are T cell receptor beta chains from one sample, sequenced in a study of PD-1 blockade in classical Hodgkin lymphoma. TCRdb keeps only in-frame clones here, not all; method: immunoSEQ multiplex PCR. The sample yields 99,000 or so clones, about nine tenths seen once. Here the sequenced sample was peripheral blood mononuclear cells (PBMCs), taken before the fourth cycle of nivolumab. Receptor source: a human donor with classical Hodgkin lymphoma. Each CDR3 is given with its conserved first and last residue. The order of the fields is V gene, D gene, clone size, J gene, CDR3 protein, CDR3 DNA. The D gene is left open where the match is weak. The size entry is marked missing in some rows and otherwise reads once, few, many or a size class.

v_call: TRBV30
d_call: -
clone_size: -
j_call: TRBJ2-7
cdr3_aa: CAWSVGRQLDEQYF
cdr3_nt: TGTGCCTGGAGTGTCGGTCGACAGTTGGACGAGCAGTACTTC

v_call: TRBV27
d_call: TRBD2
clone_size: -
j_call: TRBJ2-1
cdr3_aa: CASSLSGLAGSEQFF
cdr3_nt: TGTGCCAGCAGTTTATCGGGACTAGCGGGAAGTGAGCAGTTCTTC

v_call: TRBV4-3
d_call: TRBD2
clone_size: -
j_call: TRBJ2-7
cdr3_aa: CASSQGSGKANEQYF
cdr3_nt: TGCGCCAGCAGCCAAGGTAGCGGGAAAGCCAACGAGCAGTACTTC

v_call: TRBV27
d_call: TRBD1
clone_size: -
j_call: TRBJ2-1
cdr3_aa: CASSSTGGAYNEQFF
cdr3_nt: TGTGCCAGCAGTTCCACAGGGGGCGCCTACAATGAGCAGTTCTTC

v_call: TRBV28
d_call: -
clone_size: -
j_call: TRBJ1-3
cdr3_aa: CASRAGTAGNTIYF
cdr3_nt: TGTGCCAGCAGGGCAGGGACGGCTGGAAACACCATATATTTT

v_call: TRBV7-9
d_call: -
clone_size: -
j_call: TRBJ1-1
cdr3_aa: CASSLAGAGTEAFF
cdr3_nt: TGTGCCAGCAGCTTGGCAGGGGCCGGCACTGAAGCTTTCTTT

v_call: TRBV27
d_call: TRBD2
clone_size: -
j_call: TRBJ2-7
cdr3_aa: CASRLAGVSEQYF
cdr3_nt: TGTGCCAGCAGATTAGCGGGAGTGAGCGAGCAGTACTTC

v_call: TRBV19
d_call: -
clone_size: -
j_call: TRBJ2-7
cdr3_aa: CASSIGQGIYDEQYF
cdr3_nt: TGTGCCAGTAGTATAGGGCAGGGGATCTACGACGAGCAGTACTTC

v_call: TRBV5-6
d_call: -
clone_size: -
j_call: TRBJ1-2
cdr3_aa: CASSSWAHGGYTF
cdr3_nt: TGTGCCAGCAGCTCGTGGGCCCATGGAGGCTACACCTTC

v_call: TRBV6-1
d_call: TRBD1
clone_size: -
j_call: TRBJ2-2
cdr3_aa: CASIPGQGRLGELFF
cdr3_nt: TGTGCCAGCATCCCGGGACAGGGGCGGCTCGGGGAGCTGTTTTTT

v_call: TRBV4-1
d_call: TRBD1
clone_size: -
j_call: TRBJ2-4
cdr3_aa: CASSQLPGQGTVLAKNIQYF
cdr3_nt: TGCGCCAGCAGCCAATTACCGGGACAGGGAACGGTTCTGGCCAAAAACATTCAGTACTTC

v_call: TRBV13
d_call: -
clone_size: -
j_call: TRBJ2-2
cdr3_aa: CASSLGLANTGELFF
cdr3_nt: TGTGCCAGCAGCTTAGGACTAGCGAACACCGGGGAGCTGTTTTTT

v_call: TRBV6-5
d_call: -
clone_size: -
j_call: TRBJ2-7
cdr3_aa: CASSYSSSGTRQYF
cdr3_nt: TGTGCCAGCAGTTACTCTTCCTCCGGGACGCGGCAGTACTTC

v_call: TRBV5-8
d_call: TRBD2
clone_size: -
j_call: TRBJ2-3
cdr3_aa: CASSSGLAGGDTQYF
cdr3_nt: TGTGCCAGCAGCTCAGGACTAGCGGGAGGAGATACGCAGTATTTT

v_call: TRBV7-6
d_call: TRBD1
clone_size: -
j_call: TRBJ1-1
cdr3_aa: CASSLGQGNTEAFF
cdr3_nt: TGTGCCAGCAGCTTAGGACAGGGGAACACTGAAGCTTTCTTT

v_call: TRBV5-6
d_call: -
clone_size: -
j_call: TRBJ2-7
cdr3_aa: CASSLRDTFYEQYF
cdr3_nt: TGTGCCAGCAGCTTGCGGGACACATTCTACGAGCAGTACTTC

v_call: TRBV27
d_call: -
clone_size: -
j_call: TRBJ1-4
cdr3_aa: CASTSPSRGGREKLFF
cdr3_nt: TGTGCCAGCACTTCCCCCTCTCGGGGGGGCCGCGAAAAACTGTTTTTT

v_call: TRBV29-1
d_call: TRBD1
clone_size: -
j_call: TRBJ2-1
cdr3_aa: CSVDPTGGPRNEQFF
cdr3_nt: TGCAGCGTTGATCCCACAGGGGGCCCGCGCAATGAGCAGTTCTTC

v_call: TRBV10-3
d_call: TRBD1
clone_size: -
j_call: TRBJ1-4
cdr3_aa: CAISEVGRDRDEKLFF
cdr3_nt: TGTGCCATCAGTGAGGTCGGAAGGGACAGGGATGAAAAACTGTTTTTT

v_call: TRBV6-5
d_call: -
clone_size: -
j_call: TRBJ2-3
cdr3_aa: CASSYSRWSTDTQYF
cdr3_nt: TGTGCCAGCAGTTACTCGCGCTGGAGCACAGATACGCAGTATTTT

v_call: TRBV2
d_call: TRBD1
clone_size: -
j_call: TRBJ1-2
cdr3_aa: CASSEQTGGNYGYTF
cdr3_nt: TGTGCCAGCAGTGAACAAACAGGGGGCAACTATGGCTACACCTTC

v_call: TRBV6-6
d_call: TRBD1
clone_size: -
j_call: TRBJ1-3
cdr3_aa: CASSTPTGGYGNTIYF
cdr3_nt: TGTGCCAGCAGTACCCCGACAGGGGGTTATGGAAACACCATATATTTT

v_call: TRBV27
d_call: -
clone_size: -
j_call: TRBJ2-4
cdr3_aa: CASSSIGRSKNIQYF
cdr3_nt: TGTGCCAGCAGTTCAATAGGCAGATCTAAAAACATTCAGTACTTC

v_call: TRBV2
d_call: -
clone_size: -
j_call: TRBJ2-5
cdr3_aa: CASSEMGLPYQETQYF
cdr3_nt: TGTGCCAGCAGTGAAATGGGCCTTCCGTACCAAGAGACCCAGTACTTC

v_call: TRBV9
d_call: TRBD2
clone_size: once
j_call: TRBJ2-7
cdr3_aa: CASSVTSGVDYEQYF
cdr3_nt: TGTGCCAGCAGCGTCACTAGCGGGGTTGACTACGAGCAGTACTTC

v_call: TRBV7-9
d_call: TRBD1
clone_size: -
j_call: TRBJ2-7
cdr3_aa: CASSLRDRQYEQYF
cdr3_nt: TGTGCCAGCAGCTTACGGGACAGGCAGTACGAGCAGTACTTC

v_call: TRBV19
d_call: -
clone_size: -
j_call: TRBJ1-2
cdr3_aa: CASNAEGNYGYTF
cdr3_nt: TGTGCCAGTAACGCCGAGGGGAACTATGGCTACACCTTC

v_call: TRBV18
d_call: -
clone_size: -
j_call: TRBJ1-2
cdr3_aa: CASSPPRIGAGGYTF
cdr3_nt: TGTGCCAGCTCACCACCTCGTATCGGGGCTGGTGGCTACACCTTC

v_call: TRBV7-9
d_call: TRBD1
clone_size: -
j_call: TRBJ2-7
cdr3_aa: CASSLAGTGVEQYF
cdr3_nt: TGTGCCAGCAGCTTAGCCGGGACAGGGGTCGAGCAGTACTTC

v_call: TRBV6-6
d_call: -
clone_size: -
j_call: TRBJ1-4
cdr3_aa: CASSFGDFNEKLFF
cdr3_nt: TGTGCCAGCAGTTTCGGGGACTTTAATGAAAAACTGTTTTTT

v_call: TRBV27
d_call: TRBD1
clone_size: -
j_call: TRBJ1-2
cdr3_aa: CASSLDGTGYPDGYTF
cdr3_nt: TGTGCCAGCAGTCTCGATGGGACAGGATATCCAGATGGCTACACCTTC

v_call: TRBV11-2
d_call: TRBD1
clone_size: few
j_call: TRBJ2-1
cdr3_aa: CASSLDLGDRGFF
cdr3_nt: TGTGCCAGCAGCTTAGATTTAGGGGACAGGGGGTTCTTC

v_call: TRBV29-1
d_call: -
clone_size: -
j_call: TRBJ1-1
cdr3_aa: CSGLRSTEAFF
cdr3_nt: TGCAGCGGTCTCAGGAGCACTGAAGCTTTCTTT

v_call: TRBV6-5
d_call: -
clone_size: -
j_call: TRBJ2-1
cdr3_aa: CASSARGEQFF
cdr3_nt: TGTGCCAGCAGTGCGCGCGGCGAGCAGTTCTTC

v_call: TRBV18
d_call: -
clone_size: -
j_call: TRBJ1-1
cdr3_aa: CASSPPAEAFF
cdr3_nt: TGTGCCAGCTCACCACCTGCTGAAGCTTTCTTT

v_call: TRBV10-3
d_call: -
clone_size: -
j_call: TRBJ2-7
cdr3_aa: CAISEKGDDYEQYF
cdr3_nt: TGTGCCATCAGTGAGAAGGGGGACGACTACGAGCAGTACTTC

v_call: TRBV5-5
d_call: -
clone_size: -
j_call: TRBJ1-3
cdr3_aa: CASSQTGASGNTIYF
cdr3_nt: TGTGCCAGCAGCCAGACGGGAGCCTCTGGAAACACCATATATTTT

v_call: TRBV30
d_call: TRBD2
clone_size: -
j_call: TRBJ2-7
cdr3_aa: CAWAPGGRAVRYF
cdr3_nt: TGTGCCTGGGCCCCCGGCGGGAGGGCCGTGCGGTACTTC

v_call: TRBV7-2
d_call: -
clone_size: -
j_call: TRBJ1-1
cdr3_aa: CASSSNTGSPSEAFF
cdr3_nt: TGTGCCAGCAGCTCTAACACCGGGTCCCCCAGTGAGGCTTTCTTT

v_call: TRBV13
d_call: TRBD2
clone_size: -
j_call: TRBJ2-1
cdr3_aa: CASSLTGGDEQFF
cdr3_nt: TGTGCCAGCAGCTTAACGGGAGGCGATGAGCAGTTCTTC

v_call: TRBV6-1
d_call: -
clone_size: -
j_call: TRBJ2-3
cdr3_aa: CASSPGPNTADTQYF
cdr3_nt: TGTGCCAGCAGCCCCGGGCCGAATACGGCAGATACGCAGTATTTT

v_call: TRBV4-3
d_call: TRBD1
clone_size: -
j_call: TRBJ1-1
cdr3_aa: CASSTRQGSVTEAFF
cdr3_nt: TGCGCCAGCAGCACACGACAGGGGTCGGTTACTGAAGCTTTCTTT

v_call: TRBV6-1
d_call: -
clone_size: -
j_call: TRBJ2-1
cdr3_aa: CASMKNNEQFF
cdr3_nt: TGTGCCAGCATGAAGAACAATGAGCAGTTCTTC

v_call: TRBV5-6
d_call: -
clone_size: once
j_call: TRBJ2-7
cdr3_aa: CASSSNLHEQYF
cdr3_nt: TGTGCCAGCAGCTCTAATCTTCACGAGCAGTACTTC

v_call: TRBV28
d_call: -
clone_size: -
j_call: TRBJ1-4
cdr3_aa: CASSFQDEKLFF
cdr3_nt: TGTGCCAGCAGTTTTCAGGACGAAAAACTGTTTTTT